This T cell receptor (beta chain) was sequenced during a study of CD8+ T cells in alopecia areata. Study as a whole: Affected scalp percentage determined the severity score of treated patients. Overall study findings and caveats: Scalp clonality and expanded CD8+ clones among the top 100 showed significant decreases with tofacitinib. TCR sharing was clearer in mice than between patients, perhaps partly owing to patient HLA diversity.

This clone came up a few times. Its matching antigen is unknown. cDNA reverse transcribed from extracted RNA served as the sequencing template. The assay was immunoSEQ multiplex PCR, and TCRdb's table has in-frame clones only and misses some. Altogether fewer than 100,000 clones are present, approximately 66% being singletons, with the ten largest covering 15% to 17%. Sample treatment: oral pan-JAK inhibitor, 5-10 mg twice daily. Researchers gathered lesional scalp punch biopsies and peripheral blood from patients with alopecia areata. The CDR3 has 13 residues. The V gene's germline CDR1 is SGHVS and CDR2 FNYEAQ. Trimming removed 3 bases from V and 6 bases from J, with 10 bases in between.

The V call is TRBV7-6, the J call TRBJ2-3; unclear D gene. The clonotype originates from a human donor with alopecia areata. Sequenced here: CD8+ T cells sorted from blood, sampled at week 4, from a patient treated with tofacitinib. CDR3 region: CASSFDGSDTQYF. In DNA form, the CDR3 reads TGTGCCAGCAGCTTCGACGGTTCCGATACGCAGTATTTT.